The rows below give T cell receptor beta chains drawn from one sample of a study of blood T cell repertoires in COVID-19. The assay was immunoSEQ multiplex PCR, and TCRdb's table has in-frame clones only and misses some. This sample has approximately 300,000 clones; roughly 85% occur once, and the top ten carry 1.5% to 2%. The sample consisted of PBMCs or T cells enriched from blood (not recorded which). The receptors here all came from a woman aged 30 to 39 who had been exposed to COVID-19. Each CDR3 is given with its conserved first and last residue. The D gene is left open where the match is weak. Clone size is given for some rows only: seen once, a few or many times, or a class if the clone is expanded.

d_gene	j_gene	v_gene	abundance	CDR3aa	CDR3nt
TRBD1	TRBJ1-4	TRBV30	NA	CAWNPTGTGEKLFF	TGTGCCTGGAACCCGACGGGGACAGGGGAAAAACTGTTTTTT
TRBD1	TRBJ2-6	TRBV5-8	NA	CASSRGTDTSGANVLTF	TGTGCCAGCAGCCGAGGGACAGACACCTCTGGGGCCAACGTCCTGACTTTC
NA	TRBJ1-6	TRBV14	NA	CASSPWDNYNSPLHF	TGTGCCAGCAGCCCGTGGGACAACTATAATTCACCCCTCCACTTT
NA	TRBJ2-7	TRBV18	NA	CASSPSQAHEQYF	TGTGCCAGCTCACCATCTCAGGCCCACGAGCAGTACTTC
NA	TRBJ2-3	TRBV21-1	NA	CASWRVREREGTDTQYF	TGTGCCAGTTGGAGAGTGCGGGAGAGGGAGGGCACAGATACGCAGTATTTT
NA	TRBJ1-6	TRBV5-1	NA	CASSYGLGAGGKNRSYNSPLHF	TGCGCCAGCAGCTATGGATTGGGGGCAGGTGGGAAGAATCGGTCCTATAATTCACCCCTCCACTTT
NA	TRBJ1-1	TRBV2	NA	CASRQGRDTEAFF	TGTGCCAGCAGACAGGGTCGGGACACTGAAGCTTTCTTT
NA	TRBJ1-4	TRBV6-1	NA	CASSERDGRANEKLFF	TGTGCCAGCAGTGAAAGGGACGGGAGGGCTAATGAAAAACTGTTTTTT
NA	TRBJ2-3	TRBV19	NA	CASSIDLPSRGADTQYF	TGTGCCAGTAGTATAGATCTTCCCTCACGGGGAGCAGATACGCAGTATTTT
NA	TRBJ1-1	TRBV24-1	NA	CATSDLPTGPAFF	TGTGCCACCAGTGATTTACCGACAGGACCTGCTTTCTTT
NA	TRBJ2-5	TRBV7-9	NA	CASSLWEYETQYF	TGTGCCAGCAGCTTGTGGGAGTACGAGACCCAGTACTTC
NA	TRBJ1-5	TRBV2	NA	CASSGSSGSGQPQHF	TGTGCCAGCAGCGGATCCTCGGGGAGCGGTCAGCCCCAGCATTTT
TRBD1	TRBJ2-2	TRBV28	NA	CASSLLVGQFPTGELFF	TGTGCCAGCAGTTTATTAGTGGGACAGTTCCCCACCGGGGAGCTGTTTTTT
TRBD2	TRBJ2-3	TRBV24-1	few	CATSGFSGTDTQYF	TGTGCCACCAGTGGTTTTAGCGGGACAGATACGCAGTATTTT
NA	TRBJ2-3	TRBV28	NA	CATSGDTQYF	TGTGCCACCTCCGGGGATACGCAGTATTTT
TRBD1	TRBJ1-5	TRBV5-5	NA	CASSSKSGTGGLQPQHF	TGTGCCAGCAGCTCCAAATCCGGGACAGGGGGCCTTCAGCCCCAGCATTTT
NA	TRBJ2-7	TRBV2	NA	CASSELAEAYEQYF	TGTGCCAGCAGTGAACTTGCGGAAGCCTACGAGCAGTACTTC
TRBD2	TRBJ2-1	TRBV4-1	NA	CASSQVTRLAGHNEQFF	TGCGCCAGCAGCCAAGTAACGAGACTAGCGGGACACAATGAGCAGTTCTTC
TRBD1	TRBJ1-2	TRBV5-1	NA	CASSLGQGNGYTF	TGCGCCAGCAGCTTGGGACAGGGAAATGGCTACACCTTC
NA	TRBJ1-2	TRBV11-2	NA	CASSLDRNYGYTF	TGTGCCAGCAGCTTAGACAGGAACTATGGCTACACCTTC
TRBD1	TRBJ1-5	TRBV28	NA	CAVTTGNNQPQHF	TGTGCCGTAACGACAGGGAACAATCAGCCCCAGCATTTT
NA	TRBJ1-2	TRBV19	NA	CASSVNPGSYGYTF	TGTGCCAGTAGTGTGAATCCAGGATCATATGGCTACACCTTC
TRBD2	TRBJ2-2	TRBV7-3	NA	CASSYSSGIGNTGELFF	TGTGCCAGCAGCTACTCAAGCGGGATCGGGAACACCGGGGAGCTGTTTTTT
TRBD2	TRBJ2-5	TRBV4-2	NA	CASSLSGGAGETQYF	TGTGCCAGCAGCCTTAGCGGGGGGGCCGGGGAGACCCAGTACTTC
TRBD2	TRBJ2-2	TRBV12-5	few	CASGLGLAGNTGELFF	TGTGCTAGTGGCCTGGGACTAGCGGGAAACACCGGGGAGCTGTTTTTT
NA	TRBJ2-2	TRBV4-3	NA	CASSQVLGGNTGELFF	TGCGCCAGCAGCCAAGTTTTAGGGGGGAACACCGGGGAGCTGTTTTTT
TRBD2	TRBJ2-3	TRBV9	once	CASSVGGRADTQYF	TGTGCCAGCAGCGTAGGAGGGAGGGCAGATACGCAGTATTTT
NA	TRBJ2-7	TRBV10-2	NA	CASRGPTSYEQYF	TGCGCCAGCCGAGGGCCGACATCCTACGAGCAGTACTTC
NA	TRBJ1-5	TRBV6-1	NA	CASSEISAGLGQPQHF	TGTGCCAGCAGTGAAATATCTGCAGGGTTGGGTCAGCCCCAGCATTTT
NA	TRBJ2-5	TRBV28	NA	CASHTGFRETQYF	TGTGCCAGTCATACAGGGTTCCGAGAGACCCAGTACTTC
NA	TRBJ2-3	TRBV14	NA	CASSQYLGGDTQYF	TGTGCCAGCAGCCAATACCTAGGCGGAGATACGCAGTATTTT
TRBD1	TRBJ1-3	TRBV6-5	NA	CASSQLSGQGRYF	TGTGCCAGCAGTCAGCTATCGGGACAGGGTCGTTATTTT
TRBD2	TRBJ2-7	TRBV30	NA	CAGETSGRWEQYF	TGTGCCGGGGAGACTAGCGGGAGGTGGGAGCAGTACTTC
NA	TRBJ2-5	TRBV25-1	NA	CASSGRGETQYF	TGTGCCAGCAGTGGAAGGGGGGAGACCCAGTACTTC
TRBD1	TRBJ2-4	TRBV23-1	once	CASSEGQLAKNIQYF	TGCGCCAGCAGTGAGGGACAGCTAGCCAAAAACATTCAGTACTTC
TRBD1	TRBJ1-2	TRBV7-6	NA	CASSPRQGINYGYTF	TGTGCCAGCAGCCCAAGACAGGGAATTAACTATGGCTACACCTTC
NA	TRBJ2-3	TRBV5-6	NA	CASSLLGRQTQYF	TGTGCCAGCAGCTTGTTGGGCAGGCAGACGCAGTATTTT
TRBD1	TRBJ1-2	TRBV28	NA	CASSIRQGFFNGYTF	TGTGCCAGCAGTATCCGACAGGGTTTTTTCAATGGCTACACCTTC
NA	TRBJ1-2	TRBV3-1/TRBV3-2	once	CASSQVYRQAVLNGYTF	TGTGCCAGCAGCCAAGTCTACCGACAGGCGGTCTTGAATGGCTACACCTTC
NA	TRBJ1-5	TRBV19	NA	CASSLGQGNQPQHF	TGTGCCAGTAGTCTGGGACAAGGCAATCAGCCCCAGCATTTT
TRBD2	TRBJ2-3	TRBV24-1	NA	CATGLADYTQYF	TGTGCCACCGGACTAGCGGATTATACGCAGTATTTT
NA	TRBJ1-1	TRBV28	NA	CASSLATGMNTEAFF	TGTGCCAGCAGTTTGGCAACAGGGATGAACACTGAAGCTTTCTTT
NA	TRBJ1-1	TRBV19	NA	CASSPGQRNTEAFF	TGTGCCAGTAGTCCCGGACAGAGGAACACTGAAGCTTTCTTT
NA	TRBJ1-3	TRBV7-8	NA	CASSRTGPSSGNTIYF	TGTGCCAGCAGCAGAACAGGGCCCAGCTCTGGAAACACCATATATTTT
TRBD1	TRBJ2-7	TRBV3-1/TRBV3-2	NA	CASSPVDRAGEQYF	TGTGCCAGCAGCCCCGTAGACAGGGCCGGCGAGCAGTACTTC
TRBD1	TRBJ2-3	TRBV19	NA	CASSMAGTGKDTQYF	TGTGCCAGTAGTATGGCAGGGACAGGAAAGGATACGCAGTATTTT
NA	TRBJ2-1	TRBV6-1	NA	CASSDLPGGRANEQFF	TGTGCCAGCAGTGACCTCCCCGGGGGAAGGGCTAATGAGCAGTTCTTC
NA	TRBJ2-2	TRBV6-2/TRBV6-3	few	CASSYSGTGELFF	TGTGCCAGCAGTTACTCCGGCACCGGGGAGCTGTTTTTT
TRBD1	TRBJ1-5	TRBV9	NA	CANVSGQYSNQPQHF	TGTGCCAACGTTTCGGGACAGTATAGCAATCAGCCCCAGCATTTT
NA	TRBJ2-5	TRBV2	NA	CASSTRPETQYF	TGTGCCAGCAGCACTAGGCCAGAGACCCAGTACTTC
TRBD2	TRBJ2-3	TRBV15	once	CATSRGGLSTDTQYF	TGTGCCACCAGCAGGGGGGGGTTAAGCACAGATACGCAGTATTTT